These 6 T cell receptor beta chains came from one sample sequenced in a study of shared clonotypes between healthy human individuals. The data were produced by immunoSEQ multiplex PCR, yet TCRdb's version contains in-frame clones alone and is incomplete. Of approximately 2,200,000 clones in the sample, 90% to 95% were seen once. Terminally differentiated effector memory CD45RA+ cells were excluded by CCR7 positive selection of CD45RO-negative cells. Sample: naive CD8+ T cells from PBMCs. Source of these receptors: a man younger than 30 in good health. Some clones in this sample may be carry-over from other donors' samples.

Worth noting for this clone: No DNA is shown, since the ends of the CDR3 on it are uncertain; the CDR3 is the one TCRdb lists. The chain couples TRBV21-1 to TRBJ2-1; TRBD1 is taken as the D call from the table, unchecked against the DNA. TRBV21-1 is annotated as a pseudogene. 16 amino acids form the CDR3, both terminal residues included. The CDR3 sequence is CASSKVGQGARNEQFF.

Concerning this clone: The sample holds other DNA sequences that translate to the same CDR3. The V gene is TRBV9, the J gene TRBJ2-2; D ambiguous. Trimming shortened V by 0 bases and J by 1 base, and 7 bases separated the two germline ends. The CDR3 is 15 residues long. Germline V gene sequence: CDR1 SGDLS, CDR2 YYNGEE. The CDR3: CASSVAGLNTGELFF. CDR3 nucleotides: TGTGCCAGCAGCGTAGCCGGGCTGAACACCGGGGAGCTGTTTTTT.

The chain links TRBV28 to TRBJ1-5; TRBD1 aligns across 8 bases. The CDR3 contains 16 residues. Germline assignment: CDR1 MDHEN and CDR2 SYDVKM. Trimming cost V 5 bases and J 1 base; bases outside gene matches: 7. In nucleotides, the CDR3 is TGTGCCAGCAGTCCGCGACAGGGGCAGAGCAATCAGCCCCAGCATTTT. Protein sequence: CASSPRQGQSNQPQHF.

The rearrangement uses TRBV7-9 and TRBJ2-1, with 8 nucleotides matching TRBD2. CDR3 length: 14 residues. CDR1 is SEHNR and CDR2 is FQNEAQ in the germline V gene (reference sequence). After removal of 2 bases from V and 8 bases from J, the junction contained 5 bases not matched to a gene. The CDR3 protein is CASSLSGSVYEQFF. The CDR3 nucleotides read TGTGCCAGCAGCTTAAGCGGGAGTGTCTATGAGCAGTTCTTC.

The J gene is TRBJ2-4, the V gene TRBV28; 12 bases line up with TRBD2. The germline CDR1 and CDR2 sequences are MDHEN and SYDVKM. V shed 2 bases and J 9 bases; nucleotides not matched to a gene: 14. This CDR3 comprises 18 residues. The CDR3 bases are TGTGCCAGCAGTTTAATAGGGTCTGCTAGCGGGAGGGGAGGCATTCAGTACTTC. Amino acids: CASSLIGSASGRGGIQYF.

For the CDR3, the DNA is TGTGCCAGCAGCGATCTTGGGGGGTTATTCTCCTACGAGCAGTACTTC. It yields the protein CASSDLGGLFSYEQYF. V and J are TRBV7-9 and TRBJ2-7; maybe TRBD2 (6 bases). Germline CDR1 SEHNR, CDR2 FQNEAQ (reference sequence). The CDR3 loop spans 16 amino acids. V was shortened by 5 bases and J by 0 bases, with 17 bases between the two germline ends.